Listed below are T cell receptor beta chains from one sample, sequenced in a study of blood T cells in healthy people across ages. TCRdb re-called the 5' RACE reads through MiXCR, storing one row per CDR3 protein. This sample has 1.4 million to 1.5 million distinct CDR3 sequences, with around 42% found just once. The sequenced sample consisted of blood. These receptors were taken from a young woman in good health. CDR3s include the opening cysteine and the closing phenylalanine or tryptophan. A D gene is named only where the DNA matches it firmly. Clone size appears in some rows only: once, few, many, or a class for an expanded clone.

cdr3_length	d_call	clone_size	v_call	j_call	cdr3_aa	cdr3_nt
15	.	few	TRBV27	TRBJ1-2	CASSAYPESNYGYTF	TGTGCCAGCAGTGCCTATCCCGAGTCTAACTATGGCTACACCTTC
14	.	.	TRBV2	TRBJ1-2	CASSEAGVDYGYTF	TGTGCCAGCAGTGAAGCGGGGGTTGACTATGGCTACACCTTC
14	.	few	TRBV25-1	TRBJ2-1	CASSASGTRNEQFF	TGTGCCAGCAGTGCGAGCGGAACGCGCAATGAGCAGTTCTTC
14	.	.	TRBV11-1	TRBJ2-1	CAGSLVGPVHEQFF	TGTGCCGGCAGCTTAGTGGGCCCCGTTCATGAGCAGTTCTTC
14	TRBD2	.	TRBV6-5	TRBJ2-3	CASSLTSGRLAQYF	TGTGCCAGCAGTCTCACTAGCGGGAGGCTTGCGCAGTATTTT
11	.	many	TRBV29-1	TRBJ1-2	CSVQGSNGYTF	TGCAGCGTTCAGGGGTCAAATGGCTACACCTTC
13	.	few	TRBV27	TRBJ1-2	CASSLFLGWGYTF	TGTGCCAGCAGTTTATTTTTGGGTTGGGGCTACACCTTC
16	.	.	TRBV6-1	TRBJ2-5	CASSPWEVEGMETQYF	TGTGCCAGCAGTCCTTGGGAGGTGGAGGGAATGGAGACCCAGTACTTC
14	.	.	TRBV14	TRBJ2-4	CASSQGLGVGIQYF	TGTGCCAGCAGCCAAGGATTAGGTGTGGGCATTCAGTACTTC
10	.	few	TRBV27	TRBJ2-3	CASGQHTQYF	TGTGCCAGCGGTCAGCATACGCAGTATTTT
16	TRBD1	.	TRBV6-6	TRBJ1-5	CASSYGTGSWDQPQHF	TGTGCCAGCAGTTACGGGACAGGAAGTTGGGATCAGCCCCAGCATTTT
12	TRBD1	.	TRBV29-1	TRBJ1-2	CSVVWQGEGYTF	TGCAGCGTTGTGTGGCAGGGGGAAGGCTACACCTTC
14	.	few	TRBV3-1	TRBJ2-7	CASSQEAGYDEQYF	TGTGCCAGCAGCCAAGAGGCAGGATACGACGAGCAGTACTTC
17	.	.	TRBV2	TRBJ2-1	CASMRAPSIGVSDEQFF	TGTGCCAGCATGAGGGCCCCTTCGATCGGCGTATCGGATGAGCAGTTCTTC
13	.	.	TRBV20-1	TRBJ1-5	CSARQDSSQPQHF	TGCAGTGCTAGACAGGATAGCAGTCAGCCCCAGCATTTT
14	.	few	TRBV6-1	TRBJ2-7	CATPYEGGAYEQYF	TGTGCCACGCCCTACGAGGGGGGTGCCTACGAGCAGTACTTC
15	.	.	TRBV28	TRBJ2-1	CASSLLGVPSQEQFF	TGTGCCAGCAGTTTATTGGGGGTACCGAGCCAGGAGCAGTTCTTC
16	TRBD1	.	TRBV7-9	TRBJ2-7	CASSLGQKKSYNEQYF	TGTGCCAGCAGCTTGGGACAGAAAAAATCCTACAATGAGCAGTACTTC
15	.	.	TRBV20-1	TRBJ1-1	CSAPREGSFNTEAFF	TGCAGTGCCCCCCGGGAGGGAAGCTTTAACACTGAAGCTTTCTTT
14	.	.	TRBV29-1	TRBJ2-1	CSVAGQRMGNEQFF	TGCAGCGTCGCGGGACAGAGGATGGGAAATGAGCAGTTCTTC
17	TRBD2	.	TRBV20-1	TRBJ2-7	CSARAGASGRSFYERYF	TGCAGTGCTAGGGCTGGGGCTAGCGGGAGATCTTTCTACGAGCGGTACTTC
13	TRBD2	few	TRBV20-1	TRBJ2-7	CSAAGAGNYEQYF	TGCAGTGCCGCTGGAGCGGGGAACTACGAGCAGTACTTC
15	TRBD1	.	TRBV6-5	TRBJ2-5	CASSTKDRGSLGQYF	TGTGCCAGCAGTACCAAGGACAGGGGGTCCTTAGGGCAGTACTTC
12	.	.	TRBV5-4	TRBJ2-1	CASSSTGWEQFF	TGTGCCAGCAGCTCGACAGGTTGGGAGCAGTTCTTC
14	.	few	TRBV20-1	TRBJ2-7	CSARSSLSSYEQYF	TGCAGTGCTAGGAGTAGCCTATCCTCCTACGAGCAGTACTTC
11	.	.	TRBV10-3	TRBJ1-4	CAISEGEKLFF	TGTGCCATCAGTGAAGGGGAAAAACTGTTTTTT
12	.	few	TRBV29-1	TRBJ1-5	CSVGSGHQPQHF	TGCAGCGTTGGTTCGGGGCATCAGCCCCAGCATTTT
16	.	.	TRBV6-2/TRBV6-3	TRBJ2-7	CASSYIFRDLSYEQYF	TGTGCCAGCAGTTACATTTTCCGGGACTTGTCCTACGAGCAGTACTTC
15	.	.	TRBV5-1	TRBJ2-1	CASSPNGLSYNEQFF	TGCGCCAGCAGCCCGAACGGGTTGTCCTACAATGAGCAGTTCTTC
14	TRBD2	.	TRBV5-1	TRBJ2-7	CASSLLAGYYEQYF	TGCGCCAGCAGTCTACTAGCGGGGTACTACGAGCAGTACTTC
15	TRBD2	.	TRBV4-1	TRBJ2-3	CASSQGAGAPDTQYF	TGCGCCAGCAGCCAAGGGGCGGGAGCACCGGATACGCAGTATTTT
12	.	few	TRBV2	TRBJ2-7	CASSEGTYEQYF	TGTGCCAGCAGTGAGGGAACCTACGAGCAGTACTTC
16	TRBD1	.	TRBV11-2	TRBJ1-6	CASSPKGGTGYSPLHF	TGTGCCAGCAGCCCGAAAGGGGGGACAGGGTATTCACCCCTCCACTTT
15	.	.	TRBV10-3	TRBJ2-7	CAVSEGGSPSYEQYF	TGTGCCGTCAGTGAAGGGGGAAGCCCATCCTACGAGCAGTACTTC